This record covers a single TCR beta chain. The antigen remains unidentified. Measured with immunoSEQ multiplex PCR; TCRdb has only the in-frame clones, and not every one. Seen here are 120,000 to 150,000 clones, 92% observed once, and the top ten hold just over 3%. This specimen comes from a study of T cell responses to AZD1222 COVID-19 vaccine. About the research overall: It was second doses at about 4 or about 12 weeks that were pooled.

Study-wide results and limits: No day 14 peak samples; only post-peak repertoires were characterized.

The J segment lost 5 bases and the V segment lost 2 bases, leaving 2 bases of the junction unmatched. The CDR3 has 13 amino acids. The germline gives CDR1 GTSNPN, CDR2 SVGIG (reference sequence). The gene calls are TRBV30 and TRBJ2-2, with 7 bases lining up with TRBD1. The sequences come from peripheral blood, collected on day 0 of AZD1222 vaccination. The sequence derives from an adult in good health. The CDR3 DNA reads TGTGCCTGGAGTCGACAGGGAACCGGGGAGCTGTTTTTT. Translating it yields CAWSRQGTGELFF.